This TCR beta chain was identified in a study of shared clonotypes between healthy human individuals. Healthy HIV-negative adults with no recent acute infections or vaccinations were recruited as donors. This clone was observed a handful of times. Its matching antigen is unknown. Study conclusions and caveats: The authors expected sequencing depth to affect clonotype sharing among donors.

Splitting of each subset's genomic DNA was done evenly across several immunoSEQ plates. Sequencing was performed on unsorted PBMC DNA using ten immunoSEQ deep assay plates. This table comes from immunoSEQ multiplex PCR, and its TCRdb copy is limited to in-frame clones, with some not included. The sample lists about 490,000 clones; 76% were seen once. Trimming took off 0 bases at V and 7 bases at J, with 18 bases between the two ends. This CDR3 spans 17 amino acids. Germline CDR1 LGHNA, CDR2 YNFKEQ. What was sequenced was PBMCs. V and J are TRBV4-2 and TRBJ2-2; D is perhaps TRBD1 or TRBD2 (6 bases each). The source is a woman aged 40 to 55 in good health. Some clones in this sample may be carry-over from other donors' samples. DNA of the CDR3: TGTGCCAGCAGCCAAGATTGGGGGGCAGGGAAGGTCGGGGAGCTGTTTTTT. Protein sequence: CASSQDWGAGKVGELFF.